This is a list of T cell receptor beta chains from one sample in a study of blood T cell repertoires in COVID-19. Some clones are missing from TCRdb's copy, which holds only in-frame ones; the method was immunoSEQ multiplex PCR. The sample includes hundreds of thousands of clones, roughly 80% seen only once; the top ten take about 5%. The material sequenced was PBMCs or T cells enriched from blood (not recorded which). The receptors come from a man aged 35 to 55 who had been exposed to COVID-19. CDR3s include the opening cysteine and the closing phenylalanine or tryptophan. A D gene is named only where the DNA matches it firmly. The size of a clone is reported for some rows only, either as once, few or many, or as a class for expanded clones.

clone_size,d_call,cdr3_length,v_call,j_call,cdr3_aa,cdr3_nt
few,-,16,TRBV4-2,TRBJ1-2,CASSQESRGSHYGYTF,TGTGCCAGCAGCCAAGAGAGTAGGGGATCTCATTATGGCTACACCTTC
-,-,17,TRBV4-2,TRBJ2-3,CASSQARAAGPGDTQYF,TGTGCCAGCAGCCAGGCCAGGGCCGCGGGACCTGGCGATACGCAGTATTTT
-,-,15,TRBV30,TRBJ1-4,CAWSGKGRENEKLFF,TGTGCCTGGAGCGGGAAAGGGAGGGAGAATGAAAAACTGTTTTTT
-,-,16,TRBV5-8,TRBJ2-7,CASSHGVGFDSYEQYF,TGTGCCAGCAGCCACGGGGTGGGATTCGATAGCTACGAGCAGTACTTC
few,-,11,TRBV29-1,TRBJ1-2,CSASQGISYTF,TGCAGCGCCTCCCAGGGAATTAGCTACACCTTC
-,-,15,TRBV10-2,TRBJ2-4,CASREGVPPRDIQYF,TGCGCCAGCCGTGAGGGGGTGCCACCGAGGGACATTCAGTACTTC
-,-,14,TRBV11-2,TRBJ1-4,CASSLQGYNEKLFF,TGTGCCAGCAGTTTACAGGGTTATAATGAAAAACTGTTTTTT
-,-,18,TRBV11-2,TRBJ1-5,CASSRRSGTSYSNQPQHF,TGTGCCAGCAGCCGAAGGTCAGGCACTAGTTATAGCAATCAGCCCCAGCATTTT
-,TRBD2,13,TRBV11-2,TRBJ2-7,CASSSSGGEEQYF,TGTGCCAGCAGCTCCAGTGGGGGGGAAGAGCAGTACTTC
-,TRBD2,16,TRBV9,TRBJ2-2,CASSAGLAGEYGELFF,TGTGCCAGCAGCGCCGGACTAGCGGGAGAATACGGGGAGCTGTTTTTT
-,TRBD2,14,TRBV28,TRBJ2-1,CASLKERGGRRTFF,TGTGCCAGCCTCAAGGAGCGGGGTGGGAGGCGGACGTTCTTC